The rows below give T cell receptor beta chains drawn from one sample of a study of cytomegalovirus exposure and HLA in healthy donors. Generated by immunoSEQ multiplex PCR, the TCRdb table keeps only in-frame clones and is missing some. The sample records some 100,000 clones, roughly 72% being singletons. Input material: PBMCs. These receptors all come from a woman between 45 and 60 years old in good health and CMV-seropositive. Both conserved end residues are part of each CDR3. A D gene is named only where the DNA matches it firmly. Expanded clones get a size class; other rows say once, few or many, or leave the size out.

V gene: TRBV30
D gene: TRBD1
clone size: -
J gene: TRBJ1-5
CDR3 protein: CAWTKGQPFSNQPQHF
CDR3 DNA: TGTGCCTGGACGAAGGGACAGCCCTTTAGCAATCAGCCCCAGCATTTT

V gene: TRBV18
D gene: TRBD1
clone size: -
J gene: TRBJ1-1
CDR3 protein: CASSPAQGALAAEAFF
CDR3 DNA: TGTGCCAGCTCACCAGCCCAGGGGGCTTTGGCCGCTGAAGCTTTCTTT

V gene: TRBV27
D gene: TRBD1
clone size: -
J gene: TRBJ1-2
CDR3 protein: CASSQRQGAQGYTF
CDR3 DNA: TGTGCCAGCAGCCAAAGACAGGGGGCTCAGGGCTACACCTTC

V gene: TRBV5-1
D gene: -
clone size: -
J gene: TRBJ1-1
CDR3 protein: CASSPGGQPNTEAFF
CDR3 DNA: TGCGCCAGCAGCCCGGGAGGGCAGCCGAACACTGAAGCTTTCTTT

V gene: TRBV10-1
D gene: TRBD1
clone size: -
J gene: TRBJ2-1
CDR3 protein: CASRPGQGNNEQFF
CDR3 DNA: TGCGCCAGCAGACCGGGACAGGGGAACAATGAGCAGTTCTTC

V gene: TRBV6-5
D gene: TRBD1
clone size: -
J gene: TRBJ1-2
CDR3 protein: CASSMDRVGGYTF
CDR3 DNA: TGTGCCAGCAGTATGGACAGGGTTGGTGGCTACACCTTC

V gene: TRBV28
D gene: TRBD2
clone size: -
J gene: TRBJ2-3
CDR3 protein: CASRGLASYTSTDTQYF
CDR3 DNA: TGTGCCAGCAGAGGACTAGCGAGTTACACTAGCACAGATACGCAGTATTTT

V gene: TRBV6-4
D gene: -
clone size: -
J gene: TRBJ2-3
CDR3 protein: CASPVTLAGNTDTQYF
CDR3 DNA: TGTGCCAGCCCAGTGACTTTGGCGGGGAACACAGATACGCAGTATTTT

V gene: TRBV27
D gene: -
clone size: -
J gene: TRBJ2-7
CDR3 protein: CASSLSRNYEQYF
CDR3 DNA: TGTGCCAGCAGTTTATCCAGGAATTACGAGCAGTACTTC

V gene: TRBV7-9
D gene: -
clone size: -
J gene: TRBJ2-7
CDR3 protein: CASSPIRGSSYEQYF
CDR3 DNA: TGTGCCAGCAGCCCCATCAGGGGATCATCCTACGAGCAGTACTTC

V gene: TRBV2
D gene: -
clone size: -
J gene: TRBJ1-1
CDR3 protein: CASSESPAGRTFF
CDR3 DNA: TGTGCCAGCAGTGAAAGCCCAGCAGGGCGAACTTTCTTT

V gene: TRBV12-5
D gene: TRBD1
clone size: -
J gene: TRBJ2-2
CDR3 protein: CASGSTGGRNTGELFF
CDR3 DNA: TGTGCTAGTGGTTCCACAGGGGGCCGAAACACCGGGGAGCTGTTTTTT

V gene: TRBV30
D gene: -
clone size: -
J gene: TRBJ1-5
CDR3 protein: CAWSTSSNQPQHF
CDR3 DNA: TGTGCCTGGAGTACGAGCTCCAATCAGCCCCAGCATTTT

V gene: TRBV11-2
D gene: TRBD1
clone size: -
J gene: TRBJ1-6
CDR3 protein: CASSYGTVYNSPLHF
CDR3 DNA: TGTGCCAGCAGCTATGGGACAGTATATAATTCACCCCTCCACTTT

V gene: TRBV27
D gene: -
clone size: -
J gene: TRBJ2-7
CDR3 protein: CATRPSDFDEQYF
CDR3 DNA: TGTGCCACCCGACCTTCGGACTTTGACGAGCAGTACTTC

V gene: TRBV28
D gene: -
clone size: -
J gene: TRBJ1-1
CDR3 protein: CASSLRGEAMNTEAFF
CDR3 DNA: TGTGCCAGCAGTTTACGGGGTGAGGCTATGAACACTGAAGCTTTCTTT

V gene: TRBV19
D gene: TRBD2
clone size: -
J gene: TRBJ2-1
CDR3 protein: CASSKTSGLSYNEQFF
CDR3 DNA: TGTGCCAGTAGCAAAACTAGCGGGCTGTCCTACAATGAGCAGTTCTTC

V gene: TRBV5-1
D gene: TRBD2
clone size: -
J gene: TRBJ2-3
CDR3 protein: CASSLTSGADTQYF
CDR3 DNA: TGCGCCAGCAGCTTGACTAGCGGGGCAGATACGCAGTATTTT

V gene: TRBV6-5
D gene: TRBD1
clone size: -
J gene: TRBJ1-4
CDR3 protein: CASSYSGQGTNEKLFF
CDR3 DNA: TGTGCCAGCAGTTACTCGGGACAGGGTACTAATGAAAAACTGTTTTTT

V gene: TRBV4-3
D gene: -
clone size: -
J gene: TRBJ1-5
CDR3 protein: CASSQDTGSQPQHF
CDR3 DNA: TGCGCCAGCAGCCAAGATACAGGGTCTCAGCCCCAGCATTTT

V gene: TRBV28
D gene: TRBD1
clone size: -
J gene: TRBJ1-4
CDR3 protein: CASNTQGVREKLFF
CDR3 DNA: TGTGCCAGCAATACCCAGGGGGTTCGGGAAAAACTGTTTTTT

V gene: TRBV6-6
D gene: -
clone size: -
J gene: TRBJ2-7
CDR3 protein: CASSYTGNEQYF
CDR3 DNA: TGTGCCAGCAGTTACACGGGGAACGAGCAGTACTTC

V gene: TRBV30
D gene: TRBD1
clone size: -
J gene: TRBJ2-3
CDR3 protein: CAWSALAGGITQYF
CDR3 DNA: TGTGCCTGGAGTGCTTTAGCAGGGGGTATTACGCAGTATTTT

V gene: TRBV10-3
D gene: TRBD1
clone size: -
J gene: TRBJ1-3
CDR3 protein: CAIWDSRSGNTIYF
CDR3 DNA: TGTGCCATTTGGGACAGTCGGTCTGGAAACACCATATATTTT

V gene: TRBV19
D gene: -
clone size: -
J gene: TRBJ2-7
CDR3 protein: CASSEAGYYEQYF
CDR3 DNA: TGTGCCAGTAGTGAGGCGGGCTACTACGAGCAGTACTTC

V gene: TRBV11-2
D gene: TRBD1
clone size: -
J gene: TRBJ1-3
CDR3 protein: CASSQTGGAGNTIYF
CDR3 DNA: TGTGCCAGCAGCCAAACAGGGGGAGCTGGAAACACCATATATTTT

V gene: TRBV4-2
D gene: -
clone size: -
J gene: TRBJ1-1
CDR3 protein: CASSQPLMNTEAFF
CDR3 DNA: TGTGCCAGCAGCCAACCCCTTATGAACACTGAAGCTTTCTTT

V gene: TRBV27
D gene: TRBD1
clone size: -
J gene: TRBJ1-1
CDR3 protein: CASNTRQGEAFF
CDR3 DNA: TGTGCCAGCAACACTAGACAGGGAGAAGCTTTCTTT

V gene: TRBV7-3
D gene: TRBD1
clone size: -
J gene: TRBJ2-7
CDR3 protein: CASSPDRETYEQYF
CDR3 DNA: TGTGCCAGCAGCCCGGACAGGGAAACCTACGAGCAGTACTTC

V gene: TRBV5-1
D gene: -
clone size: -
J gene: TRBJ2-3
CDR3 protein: CASNLEGADTQYF
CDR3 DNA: TGCGCCAGCAATCTGGAAGGGGCAGATACGCAGTATTTT

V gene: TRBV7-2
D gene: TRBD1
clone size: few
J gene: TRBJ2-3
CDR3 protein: CASSLGTEQHTQYF
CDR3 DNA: TGTGCCAGCAGCCTTGGGACAGAGCAACATACGCAGTATTTT

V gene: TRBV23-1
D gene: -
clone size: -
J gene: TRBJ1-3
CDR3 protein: CASSQSDRCDSGNTIYF
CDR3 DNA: TGCGCCAGCAGTCAATCCGACAGGTGTGACTCTGGAAACACCATATATTTT

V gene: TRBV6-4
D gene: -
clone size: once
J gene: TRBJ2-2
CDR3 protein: CASTGAAGANTGELFF
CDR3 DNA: TGTGCCAGCACTGGAGCTGCTGGCGCGAACACCGGGGAGCTGTTTTTT

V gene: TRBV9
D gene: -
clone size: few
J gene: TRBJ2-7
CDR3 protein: CASSKLGRGPYEQYF
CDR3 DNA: TGTGCCAGCAGTAAATTGGGCAGGGGACCCTACGAGCAGTACTTC

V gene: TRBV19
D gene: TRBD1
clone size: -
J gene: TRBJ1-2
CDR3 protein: CASSLQGREGYTF
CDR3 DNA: TGTGCCAGTAGTCTACAGGGGCGAGAGGGCTACACCTTC

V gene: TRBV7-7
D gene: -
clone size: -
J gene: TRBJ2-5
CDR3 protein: CASSLGGQLKETQYF
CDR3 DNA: TGTGCCAGCAGCTTGGGGGGACAGCTAAAAGAGACCCAGTACTTC

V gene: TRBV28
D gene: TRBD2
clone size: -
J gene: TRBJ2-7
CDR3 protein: CASSEWTSGRAREQYF
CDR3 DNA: TGTGCCAGCAGTGAATGGACTAGCGGGAGGGCCAGAGAGCAGTACTTC

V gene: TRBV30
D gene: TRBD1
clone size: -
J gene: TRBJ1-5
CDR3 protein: CAAQRGPTPQHF
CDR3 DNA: TGTGCCGCCCAGAGGGGGCCAACGCCCCAGCATTTT

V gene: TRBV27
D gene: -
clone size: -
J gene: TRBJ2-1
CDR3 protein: CASSLSLENEQFF
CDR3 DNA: TGTGCCAGCAGTTTATCTTTAGAGAATGAGCAGTTCTTC

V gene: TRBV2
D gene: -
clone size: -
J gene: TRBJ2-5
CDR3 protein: CASRRTEGETQYF
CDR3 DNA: TGTGCCAGCAGGCGGACGGAGGGGGAGACCCAGTACTTC

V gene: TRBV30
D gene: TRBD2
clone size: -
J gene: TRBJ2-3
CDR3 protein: CAWSLISGNTDTQYF
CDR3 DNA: TGTGCCTGGAGTCTAATTAGCGGGAACACAGATACGCAGTATTTT

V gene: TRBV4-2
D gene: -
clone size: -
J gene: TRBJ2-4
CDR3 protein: CASSQGEREKNIQYF
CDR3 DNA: TGTGCCAGCAGCCAAGGTGAGAGGGAGAAAAACATTCAGTACTTC

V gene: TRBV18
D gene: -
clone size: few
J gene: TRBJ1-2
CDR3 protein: CASSPDLTQGYTF
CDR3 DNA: TGTGCCAGCTCACCCGATCTTACCCAGGGCTACACCTTC

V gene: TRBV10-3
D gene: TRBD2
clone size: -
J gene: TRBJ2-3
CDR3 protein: CAISESGTSGNTDTQYF
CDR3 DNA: TGTGCCATCAGTGAGTCCGGGACTAGCGGGAACACAGATACGCAGTATTTT